The rows below give T cell receptor beta chains drawn from one sample of a study of shared clonotypes between healthy human individuals. TCRdb keeps only in-frame clones here, not all; method: immunoSEQ multiplex PCR. The sample has about 1 million clones, approximately 80% seen once. Sequenced material: memory CD4+ T cells from PBMCs. The receptors come from a young man in good health. Some clones in this sample may be carry-over from other donors' samples. The conserved cysteine and the conserved F or W are not part of the CDR3 here. Fields, in order: V gene, CDR3 protein.

TRBV18,ASSLGDQNYGYT
TRBV11-2,ASSLAGGYT
TRBV7-3,ASSLRANRGETQY
TRBV5-6,ASSLLGSGPQETQY
TRBV6-5,ASSYGGGVNQPQH
TRBV14,ASSEGTFNTEAF
TRBV15,ATSTGLAGGPLQF
TRBV2,ASSGALSPPYGYT
TRBV5-1,ASSPASTSSGANVLT
TRBV10-3,ATGGGSNEKLF
TRBV5-8,ASSFHLTGHNEQF
TRBV28,ASSLRVMSEAF
TRBV11-2,ASSSTQGGTGAF
TRBV19,ASSRQGVTDTQY
TRBV15,ATSRSGQGKLF
TRBV5-1,ASNRSGEVSYEQY
TRBV7-8,ASSSSLVSEQF
TRBV6-5,ASSSRQGYEQY
TRBV7-8,ASSFRLGGAAGELF
TRBV4-1,ASSRTGGDTEAF
TRBV14,ASSQEGSEKLF
TRBV28,ASSPTGTRPQH
TRBV29-1,SVIRDRSYEQY
TRBV2,ASSEVLGGGTIRSAQY
TRBV2,ASSLSVTAYNEQF
TRBV2,ASSSGGTTIPYEQY
TRBV28,ASSLLGNTEAF
TRBV19,ASGNVRDEQY
TRBV29-1,SVSSDEQF
TRBV7-8,ASSPVGTSTYNEQF
TRBV7-8,ASRPGTAYSYEQY
TRBV6-5,ASGRRSGRDEQY
TRBV5-1,ASSSGQYRLQETQY
TRBV6-6,ASSYPLLVGKEY
TRBV5-6,ASSQQGAGELF
TRBV18,ASSPPGGNEQY
TRBV6-6,ASSARGQGIQETQY
TRBV2,ASSPLSGRGTGEQY
TRBV10-3,AISPQGGDYGYT
TRBV29-1,SVSALEGQPQH
TRBV5-1,ASSLEASGTLYNEQF
TRBV7-3,ASSPTDIYNEQF
TRBV28,ASSNWTPPNQPQH
TRBV4-2,ASSQNPGAGTGELF
TRBV9,ASSVAQTTDTQY
TRBV7-2,ASSLALGGDQPQH
TRBV7-3,ASSSNRGSTDTQY
TRBV5-1,ASSWTSGVYNEQF
TRBV7-2,ASSPCVQNRKTYGYT
TRBV7-8,ASSLALGLQGTQETQY
TRBV18,ASSPMGREIEQY
TRBV6-1,ASSPDRGKQPQH
TRBV5-1,ASSFGQGGEQY
TRBV4-3,ASSQELQSEKLF